The clone carrying this T cell receptor beta chain was observed many times. What it binds is not known. They built TCR cDNA with 5'RACE template switching, a step that put in a universal primer site and UMIs. TCRdb used MiXCR to reprocess the 5' RACE reads, holding one entry per CDR3 protein. The table has under 600,000 distinct CDR3 sequences, 21% seen once. CDR1 is LNHDA and CDR2 is SQIVND in the germline V gene (reference sequence). The ends were cut back, 5 bases at V and 3 bases at J, with 17 bases in the middle. The CDR3 runs to 16 residues. This sample is part of a study of T cells after yellow fever vaccination. General observations from the study: Detected again after the booster were most primary-vaccination clones, at about 96% CD4 and approximately 87% CD8. Highly abundant clonotypes carried over from the bulk population could end up in FACS-sorted repertoires as contaminants.

This TCR came from a man between 18 and 29 years old who received the YFV17D yellow fever vaccine. Sequenced material: PBMCs, taken 21 days after the first yellow fever vaccination. This chain links TRBV19 with TRBJ1-5; D might be TRBD1 (6 bases). This chain's CDR3 is CASSQRGGQINQPQHF. In DNA, the CDR3 is TGTGCCAGTAGTCAAAGGGGTGGACAGATCAATCAGCCCCAGCATTTT.